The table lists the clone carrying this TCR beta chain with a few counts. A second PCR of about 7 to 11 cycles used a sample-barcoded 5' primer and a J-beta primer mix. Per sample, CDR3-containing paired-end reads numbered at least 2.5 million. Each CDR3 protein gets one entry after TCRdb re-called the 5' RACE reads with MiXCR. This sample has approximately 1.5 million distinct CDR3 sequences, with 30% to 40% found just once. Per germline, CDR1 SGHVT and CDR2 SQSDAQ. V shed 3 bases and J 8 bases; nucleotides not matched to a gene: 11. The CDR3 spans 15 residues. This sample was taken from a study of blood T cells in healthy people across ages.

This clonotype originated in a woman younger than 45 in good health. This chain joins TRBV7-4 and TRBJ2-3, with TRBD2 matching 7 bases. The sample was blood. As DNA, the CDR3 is TGTGCCAGCAGCTTTTGGACTAGTGGGAAAGGTACGCAGTATTTT. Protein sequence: CASSFWTSGKGTQYF.